Listed below are T cell receptor beta chains from one sample, sequenced in a study of spatial heterogeneity in lung cancer. TCRdb analysed the 5' RACE reads with MiXCR anew, one entry per CDR3 protein. The sample lists roughly 26,000 distinct CDR3 sequences, approximately 5.6% occurring once. This sample comprised PBMCs, obtained at follow-up. The receptors were gathered from a male donor with early-stage non-small cell lung cancer. CDR3s include the opening cysteine and the closing phenylalanine or tryptophan. Fields, in order: V gene, J gene, clone size, CDR3 protein. Rows give clone size only sometimes, using once, few, many, or a class for an expanded clone.

TRBV7-9,TRBJ2-7,many,CASSPRDRGSYEQYF
TRBV7-9,TRBJ2-5,many,CASSPLRQETQYF
TRBV2,TRBJ2-3,many,CASSERLAGPDTQYF
TRBV7-2,TRBJ1-3,many,CASSLMVGTIYF
TRBV10-3,TRBJ1-5,many,CAISPGTGGGQPQHF
TRBV20-1,TRBJ1-3,few,CSARDPAGGGNTIYF
TRBV12-3/TRBV12-4,TRBJ1-4,many,CASSSPGQGDEKLFF
TRBV19,TRBJ2-5,many,CASRESGRGETQYF
TRBV7-8,TRBJ2-1,many,CASSRRVDYNEQFF
TRBV18,TRBJ1-1,many,CASSRREAFEAFF
TRBV20-1,TRBJ2-1,.,CSARDTGGAGDEQFF
TRBV2,TRBJ1-5,many,CASSLGPNYSNQPQHF
TRBV6-2/TRBV6-3,TRBJ1-2,many,CASSPWANYGYTF
TRBV19,TRBJ1-1,few,CASSIHPQTRVTEAFF
TRBV5-1,TRBJ2-3,many,CASSFSDIGTDTQYF
TRBV27,TRBJ1-5,many,CASSLSGNQPQHF
TRBV29-1,TRBJ2-1,many,CSAGESSYNEQFF
TRBV18,TRBJ2-3,.,CASSPRGQAITDTQYF
TRBV7-2,TRBJ2-5,many,CASSLQDQETQYF
TRBV2,TRBJ2-1,many,CASSHVPGLVDEQFF
TRBV6-1,TRBJ2-1,.,CASTPTPGDYYNEQFF
TRBV7-3,TRBJ1-1,few,CASSEGTGMNTEAFF
TRBV12-3/TRBV12-4,TRBJ1-2,.,CASTPSENYGYTF
TRBV5-6,TRBJ1-5,.,CASSSFGQGTNQPQHF
TRBV5-5,TRBJ1-3,many,CASSLAPGKGNTIYF
TRBV7-2,TRBJ1-2,many,CASSRTGSYGYTF
TRBV27,TRBJ1-3,many,CASSSGGNTIYF
TRBV19,TRBJ2-3,many,CASSGGTGADTQYF
TRBV7-9,TRBJ1-2,many,CASSLRGYGYTF
TRBV20-1,TRBJ2-5,many,CSARPSTTQETQYF
TRBV6-2/TRBV6-3,TRBJ2-3,.,CASSFSRRLAGDLQSTDTQYF
TRBV7-2,TRBJ1-1,many,CASSLQGARGNTEAFF
TRBV4-1,TRBJ1-6,many,CASSQERYNSPLHF
TRBV5-1,TRBJ2-3,many,CASSLAVLASTDTQYF
TRBV7-6,TRBJ2-5,.,CASLTGQGQETQYF
TRBV21-1,TRBJ1-2,many,CACLLGGPNYGYTF
TRBV19,TRBJ1-2,.,CASRTAVVTPYGYTF
TRBV10-3,TRBJ1-2,many,CAISYRDGGYTF
TRBV6-2/TRBV6-3,TRBJ1-4,many,CASSYQPRMSNLNEKLFF
TRBV9,TRBJ1-5,many,CASSVSGGDQPQHF
TRBV7-3,TRBJ2-1,few,CASSLMAGNEQFF
TRBV7-3,TRBJ2-3,few,CASSLSPGLSTDTQYF
TRBV12-3/TRBV12-4,TRBJ2-6,many,CASSPTGANVLTF
TRBV4-3,TRBJ2-2,.,CASSQAPLGSGELFF
TRBV12-3/TRBV12-4,TRBJ1-1,few,CASSFSGTGPRNTEAFF
TRBV18,TRBJ1-1,many,CASSPGASTEAFF
TRBV7-2,TRBJ2-3,many,CASSPPGTDTQYF
TRBV27,TRBJ1-1,many,CASSPGTAYNPNTEAFF
TRBV7-6,TRBJ1-2,many,CASSFGRGYREGYTF
TRBV7-8,TRBJ2-3,few,CASSTNFRNPFTDTQYF
TRBV10-3,TRBJ1-1,few,CAIRPRGLRDTEAFF